These T cell receptor beta chains were read from a single sample in a study of graft-versus-host responses after intestinal transplantation. Clones were sequenced by immunoSEQ multiplex PCR, and TCRdb holds only the in-frame ones, with some missing. Of about 88,000 clones in the sample, about 91% were seen once. These receptors are not linked to any known antigen. Sequenced material: unstimulated CD4+ T cells sorted from spleen or lymph node cells, taken before transplant. The source is a human donor who was the organ donor for an intestinal transplant. Each CDR3 is given with its conserved first and last residue. Fields, in order: D gene, clone size, J gene, V gene, CDR3 DNA, CDR3 protein. A D gene is named only where the DNA matches it firmly. Clone size appears in some rows only: once, few, many, or a class for an expanded clone.

>.|.|TRBJ2-1|TRBV11-2
TGTGCCAGCAGCTTAGTTAGTGCCCAGGGCTTCTCCTACAATGAGCAGTTCTTC
CASSLVSAQGFSYNEQFF
>.|.|TRBJ2-2|TRBV30
TGTGCCTGGAGTGCGAGGAGGCAGCACACCGGGGAGCTGTTTTTT
CAWSARRQHTGELFF
>.|.|TRBJ1-2|TRBV2
TGTGCCAGCATCCTAGCTTTTAACTATGGCTACACCTTC
CASILAFNYGYTF
>TRBD1|.|TRBJ2-1|TRBV7-8
TGTGCCAGCAGCTTATATACGTGGGGGACAGGATCTGCCGGCCAGGTTGATGAGCAGTTCTTC
CASSLYTWGTGSAGQVDEQFF
>.|.|TRBJ2-5|TRBV5-6
TGTGCCAGCAGCTTGGTAGGGTTGGGGGCGCGGAAGACCCAGTACTTC
CASSLVGLGARKTQYF
>.|.|TRBJ1-2|TRBV5-1
TGCGCCAGCAGCGGCGACAGATCCGGAAACTATGGCTACACCTTC
CASSGDRSGNYGYTF
>.|.|TRBJ2-3|TRBV9
TGTGCCAGCAGCGCCCAGGGGGGAGATACGCAGTATTTT
CASSAQGGDTQYF
>.|.|TRBJ1-1|TRBV6-1
TGTGCCAGCAGTGACTTAGGGGTAACCACTGAAGCTTTCTTT
CASSDLGVTTEAFF
>.|.|TRBJ1-3|TRBV28
TGTGCCAGCAGTTCTACCCCGGGTGAATACTCTGGAAACACCATATATTTT
CASSSTPGEYSGNTIYF
>TRBD2|.|TRBJ2-3|TRBV23-1
TGCGCCAGCAGTCCTCTAGCGGGAGATACGCAGTATTTT
CASSPLAGDTQYF
>TRBD2|.|TRBJ2-5|TRBV5-1
TGCGCCAGCAGCTCGGGGACTAGCGGGGTCTGGGAGACCCAGTACTTC
CASSSGTSGVWETQYF
>.|.|TRBJ1-3|TRBV5-1
TGCGCCAGCAGCTTGGACAAACTATTCTCTGGAAACACCATATATTTT
CASSLDKLFSGNTIYF
>.|.|TRBJ2-2|TRBV2
TGTGCCAGCAGTCTGGTGGGGGGTGACACCGGGGAGCTGTTTTTT
CASSLVGGDTGELFF
>TRBD2|.|TRBJ2-7|TRBV9
TGTGCCAGCAGTGCCGGGACTAGTGGCTACGAGCAGTACTTC
CASSAGTSGYEQYF
>.|.|TRBJ2-5|TRBV11-2
TGTGCCAGCAGCTTCGTGTCGATTATCGGCGGGGCCCAGTACTTC
CASSFVSIIGGAQYF
>TRBD1|.|TRBJ1-1|TRBV10-2
TGCGCCAGCGTACACCTTGGGACAGGCCTATCCAGGCCTGAAGCTTTCTTT
CASVHLGTGLSRPEAFF
>TRBD1|.|TRBJ1-2|TRBV30
TGTGCCTGGAGTGGACAGGGGGGGTTTAACTATGGCTACACCTTC
CAWSGQGGFNYGYTF
>TRBD1|.|TRBJ2-1|TRBV19
TGTGCCAGTAGTAGAAACCGGGACAGGGGGCTACATGAGCAGTTCTTC
CASSRNRDRGLHEQFF
>.|once|TRBJ1-1|TRBV5-1
TGCGCCAGCAGCTTTGCCGAGAAGAACACTGAAGCTTTCTTT
CASSFAEKNTEAFF
>TRBD2|.|TRBJ2-7|TRBV5-1
TGCGCCAGCAGCTTGGGGCCTAGCGGGACCTACGAGCAGTACTTC
CASSLGPSGTYEQYF
>.|.|TRBJ1-5|TRBV6-4
TGTGCCAGCAGTCAAGATACAGGACAGCCCCAGCATTTT
CASSQDTGQPQHF
>.|.|TRBJ1-1|TRBV27
TGTGCCAGCAGTGCCCCGGACAGAATGAACACTGAAGCTTTCTTT
CASSAPDRMNTEAFF
>TRBD2|.|TRBJ2-7|TRBV13
TGTGCCAGCAGCTTTAAACCCCCCCGCCTAGCGGGAGTAGGGTCGTTCGAGCAGTACTTC
CASSFKPPRLAGVGSFEQYF
>TRBD2|.|TRBJ2-5|TRBV4-1
TGCGCCAGCAGCCAACCGGGACTAGGGGTTCAAGAGACCCAGTACTTC
CASSQPGLGVQETQYF
>.|.|TRBJ2-6|TRBV28
TGTGCCAGCAGGGGACATCACTCTGGGGCCAACGTCCTGACTTTC
CASRGHHSGANVLTF
>TRBD1|.|TRBJ1-2|TRBV28
TGTGCCACCCAATCCGCGGGACAGGGGGACGGCTACACCTTC
CATQSAGQGDGYTF
>TRBD1|once|TRBJ1-5|TRBV19
TGTGCCAGTAGTATTTCGCAGGGGGTTCAGCCCCAGCATTTT
CASSISQGVQPQHF
>TRBD2|.|TRBJ2-3|TRBV6-6
TGTGCCAGCAGTTACGGGCGGGGGGCTAGCACAGATACGCAGTATTTT
CASSYGRGASTDTQYF
>.|.|TRBJ2-3|TRBV5-1
TGCGCCAGCAGCTTGGTCCCCCAGGCTACAGATACGCAGTATTTT
CASSLVPQATDTQYF
>.|.|TRBJ1-1|TRBV19
TGTGCCAGTAGTAGAATGGGGGCCACTGAAGCTTTCTTT
CASSRMGATEAFF
>TRBD2|.|TRBJ2-5|TRBV15
TGTGCCACCAGTAATCTAGCGGGAGTCCGAGAGACCCAGTACTTC
CATSNLAGVRETQYF
>.|.|TRBJ2-7|TRBV28
TGTGCCAGCCGAAGGGGTGCCGTGTGGGAGCAGTACTTC
CASRRGAVWEQYF
>.|once|TRBJ2-7|TRBV30
TGTGCCTGGAGTGTCCACAGGGCGAGTTCTTGCGAGCAGTACTTC
CAWSVHRASSCEQYF
>.|.|TRBJ2-1|TRBV25-1
TGTGCCAGCAGTGTAAATACAGACAATGAGCAGTTCTTC
CASSVNTDNEQFF
>.|.|TRBJ2-1|TRBV11-3
TGTGCCAGCAATCTGGGGGGGGCCGGATATGTCAATGAGCAGTTCTTC
CASNLGGAGYVNEQFF
>.|.|TRBJ2-1|TRBV9
TGTGCCAGCAGCGCCCAATCCTCCTACAATGAGCAGTTCTTC
CASSAQSSYNEQFF
>TRBD2|.|TRBJ2-1|TRBV11-2
TGTGCCAGCAGCTTCACCGGGACTAGCGGGGGGGGTCGCAATGAGCAGTTCTTC
CASSFTGTSGGGRNEQFF
>TRBD2|.|TRBJ2-1|TRBV7-9
TGTGCCAGCAGCTTAAGGTGGCTAGCGGGTGGGAGTTACAATGAGCAGTTCTTC
CASSLRWLAGGSYNEQFF
>TRBD2|.|TRBJ2-1|TRBV5-1
TGCGCCAGCAGCTCGCTAGCGGGATCGAATGAGCAGTTCTTC
CASSSLAGSNEQFF
>TRBD1|.|TRBJ2-1|TRBV28
TGTGCCAGCAGTTTAAGGGGACGGGACAGGGCCAATGAGCAGTTCTTC
CASSLRGRDRANEQFF
>TRBD1|.|TRBJ1-5|TRBV4-2
TGTGCCAGCAGCCGAGACAGGGGTGGTAGCAATCAGCCCCAGCATTTT
CASSRDRGGSNQPQHF
>TRBD1|.|TRBJ1-2|TRBV9
TGTGCCAGCAGCGTAGCGATCCCCGGACAGGTCGATGGCTACACCTTC
CASSVAIPGQVDGYTF
>TRBD2|.|TRBJ2-1|TRBV9
TGTGCCAGCAGCGTAGGACTAGCGGGGGGGCTCAATGAGCAGTTCTTC
CASSVGLAGGLNEQFF
>TRBD2|.|TRBJ2-3|TRBV7-7
TGTGCCAGCAGCTTAGGATCGGTTGGCGGGGGAGGAGATACGCAGTATTTT
CASSLGSVGGGGDTQYF